Presented here are 11 T cell receptor beta chains from one specimen sequenced in a study of blood T cell repertoires in COVID-19. Assay: immunoSEQ multiplex PCR; the TCRdb copy retains only in-frame clones and omits some. Of 490,000 or so clones listed, 75% to 90% are singletons. Sequenced input: PBMCs or T cells enriched from blood (not recorded which). Receptors were obtained from a woman aged 55-70 years who had recovered from COVID-19.

The chain employs TRBV5-1 and TRBJ1-1, with D maybe TRBD1 (6 bases). Germline CDR1 SGHRS, CDR2 YFSETQ. V lost 5 bases, J lost 0 bases, and 8 bases lay in between. This CDR3 region has 13 residues. The chain's CDR3 is CASRGGVNTEAFF. CDR3 bases: TGCGCCAGCAGAGGGGGAGTGAACACTGAAGCTTTCTTT. Filled out from reference TRBV5-1 and TRBJ1-1, the complete variable domain reads KAGVTQTPRYLIKTRGQQVTLSCSPISGHRSVSWYQQTPGQGLQFLFEYFSETQRNKGNFPGRFSGRQFSNSRSEMNVSTLELGDSALYLCASRGGVNTEAFFGQGTRLTVV.

This clone was detected once. This chain links TRBV11-2 with TRBJ1-1, with D possibly TRBD1 on 5 matching bases. Germline lookup yields CDR1 SGHAT and CDR2 FQNNGV. This CDR3 contains 13 residues. V was trimmed by 0 bases and J by 10 bases, leaving 12 bases between them. The CDR3 DNA follows: TGTGCCAGCAGCTTAGAACGCTTGGGGCGAGCTTTCTTT. Encoded protein: CASSLERLGRAFF.

This clone came up once. V is TRBV12-3 or TRBV12-4 and J is TRBJ1-3; no clear D. V lost 7 bases to trimming and J lost 4 bases, with 8 bases between them. The CDR3 sequence is 12 residues long. In DNA, the CDR3 is TGTGCCAGCACTGAGAGGGGAAACACCATATATTTT. It yields the protein CASTERGNTIYF.

The gene calls are TRBV6-5 and TRBJ1-2; 7 bases match TRBD1. With V trimmed by 6 bases and J by 4 bases, 8 bases remained unmatched. The CDR3 is 14 amino acids. Germline V gene data show CDR1 as MNHEY and CDR2 as SVGAGI. The CDR3 coding sequence is TGTGCCAGCAGGAAACAGGGGACGGGCTATGGCTACACCTTC. As protein: CASRKQGTGYGYTF.

This chain links TRBV6-5 with TRBJ1-1; D possibly corresponds to TRBD1 (6 bases). Germline lookup yields CDR1 MNHEY and CDR2 SVGAGI. The CDR3 covers 13 residues. Trimming cost V 7 bases and J 5 bases, with 14 bases left between them. CDR3 sequence (DNA): TGTGCCAGCACCACAGGGTTTATTACTGAAGCTTTCTTT. Amino acids: CASTTGFITEAFF.

The J gene is TRBJ2-2, the V gene TRBV5-1, with 9 bases fitting TRBD1. Germline-derived CDR1 and CDR2 are SGHRS and YFSETQ. The CDR3 extends over 16 amino acids. J was trimmed by 3 bases and V by 4 bases; bases with no gene match: 7. The DNA of the CDR3 is TGCGCCAGCAGCCCCAGGGACAGGGCATACACCGGGGAGCTGTTTTTT. Protein sequence: CASSPRDRAYTGELFF.

The V call is TRBV19, the J call TRBJ2-5; 8 bases match TRBD1. V was clipped by 5 bases and J by 5 bases; unmatched bases: 4. Germline-derived CDR1 and CDR2 are LNHDA and SQIVND (reference sequence). The CDR3 sequence is 13 residues long. CDR3 sequence: CASSPGGGETQYF. The CDR3 DNA is TGTGCCAGTAGTCCAGGGGGCGGGGAGACCCAGTACTTC.

This clone came up a few times. This chain joins TRBV5-8 and TRBJ2-2, with D unresolved. Trimming removed 6 bases at V and 1 base at J, with 7 bases between. CDR1 and CDR2 (germline): SGHTS, YDEGEE. The CDR3 extends over 13 amino acids. The CDR3 sequence is CASTSENTGELFF. As DNA, the CDR3 is TGTGCCAGCACATCAGAGAACACCGGGGAGCTGTTTTTT.

The chain employs TRBV19 and TRBJ2-3, with 9 bases identical to TRBD1. Germline-derived CDR1 and CDR2 are LNHDA and SQIVND (reference sequence). The CDR3 runs to 16 residues. V shed 5 bases and J 2 bases; nucleotides not matched to a gene: 8. CDR3 in amino acids: CASSHDRGGPTDTQYF. As DNA, the CDR3 is TGTGCCAGTAGTCACGACAGGGGGGGGCCCACAGATACGCAGTATTTT.

J is TRBJ1-1 and V is TRBV27; D not resolved. Trimming left V 0 bases short and J 0 bases short, with 11 bases between. Germline assignment: CDR1 MNHEY and CDR2 SMNVEV (reference sequence). CDR3 length: 16 amino acids. CDR3 region: CASSLSRLRLNTEAFF. CDR3 nucleotides: TGTGCCAGCAGTTTATCGCGACTACGGTTGAACACTGAAGCTTTCTTT.

The chain recombines TRBV11-3 with TRBJ2-6; D unclear. The germline V and J ends were trimmed by 1 base and 0 bases, with 10 bases remaining between them. CDR3 size: 17 residues. Germline values: CDR1 SGHNT, CDR2 YENEEA. The CDR3 protein is CASSLARLSSGANVLTF. DNA for the CDR3: TGTGCCAGCAGCTTAGCCAGACTTAGCTCTGGGGCCAACGTCCTGACTTTC.